The text below deals with one TCR beta chain. V lost 4 bases to trimming and J lost 3 bases, with 8 bases between them. The CDR3 runs 12 residues. Germline CDR1 and CDR2: SGHRS and YFSETQ. Using unique molecular identifiers, the investigators prepared the TCRbeta library. TCRdb redid the calling of the PCR reads with MiXCR, one entry per CDR3 protein. The table has fewer than 750,000 distinct CDR3 sequences, over 20% seen once. These data originate in a study of T-cell reconstitution after alpha-beta-depleted transplantation in children. The receptor's source is a boy under two years old with Wiskott-Aldrich syndrome, due to receive a stem cell transplant. The sample here was PBMCs, taken before TCRalphabeta/CD19-depleted stem cell transplant. The chain has TRBV5-1 and TRBJ2-7; D may match TRBD1 or TRBD2 (5 bases each). The DNA of the CDR3 is TGCGCCAGCAGCCGGGACCTCTACGAGCAGTACTTC. Amino acids: CASSRDLYEQYF.